These T cell receptor beta chains were read from a single sample in a study of cytomegalovirus exposure and HLA in healthy donors. Some clones are missing from TCRdb's copy, which holds only in-frame ones; the method was immunoSEQ multiplex PCR. The sample includes about 110,000 clones, nearly 97% of them seen just once. Sequenced input: PBMCs. These receptors were collected from a woman between 18 and 29 years old in good health and CMV-seronegative. Each CDR3 is given with its conserved first and last residue. D genes are given only for firm matches. Clone size appears in some rows only: once, few, many, or a class for an expanded clone.

d_gene,j_gene,v_gene,abundance,CDR3aa,CDR3nt
-,TRBJ2-7,TRBV2,once,CASRYRPRYEQYF,TGTGCCAGCAGGTACAGACCCCGCTACGAGCAGTACTTC
-,TRBJ2-1,TRBV5-1,-,CASSLTSLNEQFF,TGCGCCAGCAGCTTGACTAGCCTCAATGAGCAGTTCTTC
-,TRBJ1-1,TRBV18,-,CASSPAGKSGTEAFF,TGTGCCAGCTCACCAGCGGGGAAAAGCGGCACTGAAGCTTTCTTT
TRBD1,TRBJ2-7,TRBV19,-,CASTPDRDSREQYF,TGTGCCAGTACCCCGGACAGGGACTCTCGCGAGCAGTACTTC
TRBD1,TRBJ1-2,TRBV28,-,CASSFPGTGTSNYGYTF,TGTGCCAGCAGTTTTCCCGGGACAGGGACCTCTAACTATGGCTACACCTTC
-,TRBJ2-3,TRBV2,few,CASSVRGTTDTQYF,TGTGCCAGCAGTGTCCGGGGGACCACAGATACGCAGTATTTT
-,TRBJ2-7,TRBV14,few,CASSQDRLGVFSYEQYF,TGTGCCAGCAGCCAAGATCGTCTAGGGGTGTTCTCCTACGAGCAGTACTTC
-,TRBJ2-7,TRBV5-5,-,CASSLFTTAYEQYF,TGTGCCAGCAGCTTGTTTACCACGGCCTACGAGCAGTACTTC
TRBD1,TRBJ2-3,TRBV5-1,-,CASSLQGLGDTQYF,TGCGCCAGCAGCTTACAGGGGCTGGGAGATACGCAGTATTTT
TRBD1,TRBJ1-2,TRBV6-5,once,CASRPPGQGYGYTF,TGTGCCAGCAGACCCCCGGGACAGGGATATGGCTACACCTTC
TRBD1,TRBJ2-1,TRBV11-2,-,CATRDSSYNEQFF,TGTGCCACCCGGGACAGCTCCTACAATGAGCAGTTCTTC
-,TRBJ1-1,TRBV2,-,CASLFHTEAFF,TGTGCCAGCCTTTTCCACACTGAAGCTTTCTTT
TRBD2,TRBJ2-5,TRBV9,-,CASSAAYLGLGSGETQYF,TGTGCCAGCAGCGCAGCCTATCTTGGACTAGGGTCCGGTGAGACCCAGTACTTC